This TCR beta chain comes out of a study of blood T cell repertoires in COVID-19. For the study at large: T cells, B-cell-depleted T cells, or PBMCs supplied cDNA or gDNA.

Source study methods: Amplification with reference gene primers provided the estimates of nucleated cell counts. Libraries were prepared by immunoSEQ multiplex PCR; TCRdb keeps only in-frame clonotypes and omits some of them. The DNA was the basis for D and trimming; V, J and clone size are from that table. The sample has almost 95,000 clones; around 88% are singletons. This CDR3 has 13 residues. Germline CDR1 and CDR2: KGHDR and SFDVKD. Trimming took 3 bases from V and 1 from J, leaving 5 bases between them. Patients at the Seattle site were enrolled during active infection and followed longitudinally.

What was sequenced was peripheral blood. This TCR came from an older woman with COVID-19, enrolled during active disease. The V call is TRBV24-1, the J call TRBJ1-1, with D unclear. The CDR3 region has the DNA TGTGCCACCAGTGATCTAGAGAACACTGAAGCTTTCTTT. This encodes CATSDLENTEAFF.